Presented here are 21 T cell receptor beta chains from one specimen sequenced in a study of technical replicates of blood from several donors (TCRdb year 2017). Libraries were prepared through the immunoSEQ multiplex PCR assay. This is the immuneACCESS table as TCRdb keeps it, with only in-frame sequences that have V and J called. A part of the clones is gone; compared with another copy, unresolved V genes explain less than half, and the rest is unexplained. Here the sample has around 100,000 clones; approximately 96% occur a single time. The ten biggest clones cover about 0.39% of the sample. The sample comprised T cells isolated from PBMCs. These receptors all come from a human donor in good health.

The J gene is TRBJ2-7, the V gene TRBV27; 13 bases are shared with TRBD2. The CDR3 covers 16 residues. Germline assignment: CDR1 MNHEY and CDR2 SMNVEV (reference sequence). V trimming: 4 bases; J trimming: 4 bases; junction bases outside the gene matches: 7. The CDR3 protein is CASSSLGLAGRYEQYF. CDR3 coding DNA: TGTGCCAGCAGTTCCCTGGGACTAGCGGGAAGGTACGAGCAGTACTTC.

The CDR3, as DNA: TGTGCCAGCAGCCTAGCAGGGGGATTGGACAATGAGCAGTTCTTC. Translated: CASSLAGGLDNEQFF. The chain employs TRBV9 and TRBJ2-1, with TRBD1 matching 7 bases. The germline gives CDR1 SGDLS, CDR2 YYNGEE. With 4 bases clipped from V and 5 bases from J, the junction kept 9 bases outside the gene matches. The CDR3 has 15 residues.

J is TRBJ2-7 and V is TRBV29-1; D is perhaps TRBD1 (6 bases). Trimming removed 4 bases from V and 3 bases from J, with 16 bases in between. Germline loops: CDR1 SQVTM, CDR2 ANQGSEA. The CDR3 is 14 residues long. The CDR3 coding sequence is TGCAGCGTTGGCGTAAAGGGACATTTCTACGAGCAGTACTTC. Its translation: CSVGVKGHFYEQYF.

V and J are TRBV10-3 and TRBJ2-5; 7 bases agree with TRBD2. The CDR3 has 15 amino acids. The junction had 13 bases not matched to a gene; V was cut back by 11 bases and J by 1 base. Germline V CDR1 and CDR2: ENHRY, SYGVKD. CDR3 DNA sequence: TGTGCCGTCTCCGTTTTACTAGCGCCCCAAGAGACCCAGTACTTC. It encodes CAVSVLLAPQETQYF.

The chain has TRBV5-6 and TRBJ1-2; 11 bases agree with TRBD1. This CDR3 is 14 amino acids long. CDR1 and CDR2 from the germline V gene are SGHDT and YYEEEE. Trimming took 3 bases from V and 4 from J; bases not matched to a gene: 2. The CDR3 sequence is CASSWTGGGYGYTF. The CDR3 DNA is TGTGCCAGCAGCTGGACAGGGGGCGGCTATGGCTACACCTTC.

The CDR3 spells CASSFSGKTHEQYF. The DNA of the CDR3 is TGTGCCAGCAGTTTTTCGGGGAAAACTCACGAGCAGTACTTC. The chain recombines TRBV27 with TRBJ2-7; perhaps TRBD2 as D (5 bases). The V end was cut by 3 bases, the J end by 5 bases, with 14 bases between. Germline CDR1 reads MNHEY; CDR2 reads SMNVEV (reference sequence). The CDR3 spans 14 residues.

This rearrangement joins TRBV5-1 to TRBJ1-1; 8 bases fit TRBD1. This CDR3 has 13 amino acids. Germline CDR1 is SGHRS and CDR2 is YFSETQ. After removal of 7 bases from V and 2 bases from J, the junction contained 4 bases not matched to a gene. In DNA form, the CDR3 reads TGCGCCAGCGCGACAGGGGTTAACACTGAAGCTTTCTTT. Translating gives CASATGVNTEAFF.

The chain employs TRBV19 and TRBJ2-2, with D unresolved. Germline assignment: CDR1 LNHDA and CDR2 SQIVND (reference sequence). The ends were cut back, 3 bases at V and 6 bases at J, with 11 bases in the middle. The CDR3 extends over 14 amino acids. CDR3 nucleotides: TGTGCCAGTAGTATCTCCGATCGGTCCGGGGAGCTGTTTTTT. Protein product: CASSISDRSGELFF.

The chain recombines TRBV15 with TRBJ2-3; 11 bases are shared with TRBD2. This CDR3 has 15 residues. Trimming took 6 bases from V and 4 from J; bases not matched to a gene: 6. The germline V gene has CDR1 LNHNV and CDR2 YYDKDF (reference sequence). CDR3 amino acids: CATSYTSGSPDTQYF. The CDR3, as DNA: TGTGCCACCAGTTATACTAGCGGGAGTCCAGATACGCAGTATTTT.

This chain connects TRBV27 to TRBJ2-7, with TRBD2 matching over 12 bases. Germline CDR1 MNHEY, CDR2 SMNVEV (reference sequence). The CDR3 loop spans 15 amino acids. Losses at the gene ends were 8 bases for V and 3 bases for J; bases not matched to a gene: 8. The CDR3, as DNA: TGTGCCAGCGGCGGACTAGCGGGACGTCGCTACGAGCAGTACTTC. This translates into CASGGLAGRRYEQYF.

V and J are TRBV7-9 and TRBJ2-3; 10 bases fit TRBD2. CDR1 SEHNR and CDR2 FQNEAQ come from the germline V gene (reference sequence). The CDR3 is made up of 14 amino acids. Trimming removed 3 bases from V and 5 bases from J; junction bases left unmatched: 2. Here the CDR3 DNA reads TGTGCCAGCAGCTTTGGACTAGCGGAAGATACGCAGTATTTT. Its translation: CASSFGLAEDTQYF.

The chain employs TRBV27 and TRBJ2-1, with 10 bases lining up with TRBD2. The CDR3 sequence is 16 residues long. Trimming cost V 2 bases and J 8 bases; bases outside gene matches: 9. Per germline, CDR1 MNHEY and CDR2 SMNVEV (reference sequence). The CDR3 sequence is CASSLGASGSRDEQFF. DNA for the CDR3: TGTGCCAGCAGTTTAGGGGCTAGCGGGAGTAGGGATGAGCAGTTCTTC.

V and J are TRBV2 and TRBJ2-3; a possible D gene is TRBD1 (7 bases). There are 14 residues in the CDR3. The V end was cut by 11 bases, the J end by 6 bases, with 21 bases between. Germline loops: CDR1 SNHLY, CDR2 FYNNEI. The chain's CDR3 is CAYRGDRYTDTQYF. The CDR3, as DNA: TGTGCCTATAGGGGGGACAGATACACCGATACGCAGTATTTT.

The chain is built from TRBV27 and TRBJ1-2; D is perhaps TRBD1 (5 bases). Germline V gene sequence: CDR1 MNHEY, CDR2 SMNVEV (reference sequence). The V and J ends lost 2 bases and 4 bases respectively, with 8 bases between them. The CDR3 contains 13 residues. CDR3: CASSLDSTYGYTF. Written as DNA, the CDR3 is TGTGCCAGCAGTTTAGACAGCACCTATGGCTACACCTTC.

The chain links TRBV14 to TRBJ2-1, with D uncertain. Germline values: CDR1 SGHDN, CDR2 FVKESK. Trimming removed 4 bases from V and 0 bases from J, with 10 bases in between. This CDR3 has 15 amino acids. The CDR3 here is CASSPQISSYNEQFF. In DNA form, the CDR3 reads TGTGCCAGCAGCCCACAGATTAGCTCCTACAATGAGCAGTTCTTC.

In this sample, this clone turned up once. The chain uses TRBV27 and TRBJ2-5; 9 bases map to TRBD2. Looked up from germline, CDR1 is MNHEY and CDR2 is SMNVEV (reference sequence). Unmatched junction bases numbered 14, after V lost 5 bases and J lost 1 base. The CDR3 is 18 amino acids. The chain's CDR3 is CASSIKLRREGPQETQYF. The CDR3 DNA reads TGTGCCAGCAGTATTAAGTTGAGGCGGGAGGGCCCCCAAGAGACCCAGTACTTC.

The chain employs TRBV14 and TRBJ2-7, with TRBD2 matching over 8 bases. The V gene's germline CDR1 is SGHDN and CDR2 FVKESK. V was pared by 0 bases and J by 7 bases, with 8 bases of the junction left unmatched. This CDR3 region has 15 residues. The CDR3 sequence is CASSQDLQRELEQYF. The CDR3 DNA reads TGTGCCAGCAGCCAAGATCTGCAGCGGGAGCTTGAGCAGTACTTC.

The rearrangement links TRBV2 to TRBJ2-7, with a tentative D call TRBD2 (6 bases). The CDR3 has 18 residues. Trimming took off 4 bases at V and 2 bases at J, with 24 bases between the two ends. From germline, CDR1 is SNHLY and CDR2 FYNNEI. Here the CDR3 reads CASSGLVGSYGTTYEQYF. CDR3 sequence (DNA): TGTGCCAGCAGTGGACTAGTCGGCTCCTACGGGACCACCTACGAGCAGTACTTC.

The chain is built from TRBV28 and TRBJ1-2, with 8 bases matching TRBD1. CDR1 MDHEN and CDR2 SYDVKM come from the germline V gene. This CDR3 has 15 residues. With 4 bases clipped from V and 2 bases from J, the junction kept 6 bases outside the gene matches. CDR3 region: CASSSPPGGNYGYTF. The CDR3 region has the DNA TGTGCCAGCAGTTCTCCCCCAGGGGGCAACTATGGCTACACCTTC.

This clone appeared once. The chain employs TRBV20-1 and TRBJ2-3; D call uncertain. Trimming left V 3 bases short and J 7 bases short, with 8 bases between. Germline V gene data show CDR1 as DFQATT and CDR2 as SNEGSKA (reference sequence). This CDR3 region has 11 residues. The CDR3 region is CSARTLNTQYF. The CDR3 DNA is TGCAGTGCTAGGACTCTCAATACGCAGTATTTT.

J is TRBJ1-2 and V is TRBV10-3; 7 bases are shared with TRBD1. The CDR3 extends over 18 amino acids. V was pared by 0 bases and J by 7 bases, with 17 bases of the junction left unmatched. The germline V gene has CDR1 ENHRY and CDR2 SYGVKD. The CDR3 is CAISESGRAAGGRVGYTF. In DNA form, the CDR3 reads TGTGCCATCAGTGAGTCGGGTCGGGCGGCAGGGGGAAGAGTTGGCTACACCTTC.